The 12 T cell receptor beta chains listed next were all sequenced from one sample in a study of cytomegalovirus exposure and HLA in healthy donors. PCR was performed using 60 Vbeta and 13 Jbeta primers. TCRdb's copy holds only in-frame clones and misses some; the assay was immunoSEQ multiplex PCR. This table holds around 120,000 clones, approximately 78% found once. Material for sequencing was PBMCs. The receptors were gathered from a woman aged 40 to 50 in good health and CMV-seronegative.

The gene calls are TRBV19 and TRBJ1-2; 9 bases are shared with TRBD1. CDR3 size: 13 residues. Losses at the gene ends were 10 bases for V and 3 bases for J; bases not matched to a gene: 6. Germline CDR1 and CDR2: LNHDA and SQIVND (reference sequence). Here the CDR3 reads CAISDRGYYGYTF. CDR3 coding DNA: TGTGCCATTTCGGACAGGGGCTACTATGGCTACACCTTC.

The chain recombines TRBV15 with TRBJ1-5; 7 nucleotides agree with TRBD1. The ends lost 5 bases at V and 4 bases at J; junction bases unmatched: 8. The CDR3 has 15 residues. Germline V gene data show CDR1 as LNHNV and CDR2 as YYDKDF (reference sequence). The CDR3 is CATSPWTGLNQPQHF. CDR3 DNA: TGTGCCACCAGCCCCTGGACAGGCCTAAATCAGCCCCAGCATTTT.

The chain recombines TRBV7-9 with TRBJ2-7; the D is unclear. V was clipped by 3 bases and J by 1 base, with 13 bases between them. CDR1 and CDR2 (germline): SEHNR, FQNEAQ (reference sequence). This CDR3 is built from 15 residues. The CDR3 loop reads CASSFLSDTSYEQYF. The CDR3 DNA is TGTGCCAGCAGCTTCTTGTCCGATACTTCCTACGAGCAGTACTTC.

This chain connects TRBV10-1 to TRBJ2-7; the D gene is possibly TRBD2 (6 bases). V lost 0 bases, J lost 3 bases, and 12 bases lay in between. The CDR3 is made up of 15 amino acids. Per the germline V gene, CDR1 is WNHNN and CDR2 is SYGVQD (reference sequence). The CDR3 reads CASSESREQSYEQYF. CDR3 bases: TGCGCCAGCAGTGAGTCCCGGGAGCAAAGCTACGAGCAGTACTTC.

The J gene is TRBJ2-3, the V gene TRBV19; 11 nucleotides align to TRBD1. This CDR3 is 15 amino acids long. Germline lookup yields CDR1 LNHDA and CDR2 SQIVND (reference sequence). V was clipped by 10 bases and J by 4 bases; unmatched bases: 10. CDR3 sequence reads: CATKIMGQGADTQYF. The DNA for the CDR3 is TGTGCCACTAAAATAATGGGACAGGGGGCAGATACGCAGTATTTT.

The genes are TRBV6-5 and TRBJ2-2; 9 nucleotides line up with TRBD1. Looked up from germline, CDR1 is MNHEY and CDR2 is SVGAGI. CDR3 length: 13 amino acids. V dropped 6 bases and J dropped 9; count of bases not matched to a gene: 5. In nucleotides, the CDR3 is TGTGCCAGCAGCGGGACAGGGCACTGGGAGCTGTTTTTT. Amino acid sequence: CASSGTGHWELFF.

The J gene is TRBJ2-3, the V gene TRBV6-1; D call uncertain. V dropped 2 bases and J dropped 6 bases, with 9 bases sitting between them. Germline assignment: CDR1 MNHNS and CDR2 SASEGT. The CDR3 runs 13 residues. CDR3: CASSELLSDTQYF. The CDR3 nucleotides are TGTGCCAGCAGTGAACTTCTGTCTGATACGCAGTATTTT.

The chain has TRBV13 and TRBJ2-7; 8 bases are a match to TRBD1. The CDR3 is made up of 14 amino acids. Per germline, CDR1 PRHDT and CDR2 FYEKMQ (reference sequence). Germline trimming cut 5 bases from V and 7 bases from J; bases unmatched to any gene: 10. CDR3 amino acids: CASSVTGALGEQYF. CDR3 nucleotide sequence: TGTGCCAGCAGCGTGACAGGGGCCCTCGGAGAGCAGTACTTC.

CDR3 sequence reads: CASYGSYNEQFF. In nucleotides, the CDR3 is TGTGCCAGCTACGGGAGTTACAATGAGCAGTTCTTC. The chain is built from TRBV6-5 and TRBJ2-1; D perhaps matches TRBD2 (6 bases). This CDR3 comprises 12 residues. V lost 8 bases, J lost 4 bases, and 9 bases lay in between. The germline V gene encodes CDR1 MNHEY and CDR2 SVGAGI.

This CDR3 is CASSPRIRRRRRTDTQYF. The DNA for the CDR3 is TGTGCCAGCAGCCCCAGAATACGGCGCAGGCGACGCACAGATACGCAGTATTTT. The chain has TRBV28 and TRBJ2-3; D unclear. V lost 6 bases, J lost 1 base, and 23 bases lay in between. The CDR3 length is 18 residues. The germline gives CDR1 MDHEN, CDR2 SYDVKM.

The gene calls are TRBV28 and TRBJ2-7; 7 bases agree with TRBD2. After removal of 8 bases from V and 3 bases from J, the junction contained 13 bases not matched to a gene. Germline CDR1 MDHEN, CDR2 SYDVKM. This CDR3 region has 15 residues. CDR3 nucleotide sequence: TGTGCCAGCGGGGGGGACTTAAACCCCAACTACGAGCAGTACTTC. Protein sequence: CASGGDLNPNYEQYF. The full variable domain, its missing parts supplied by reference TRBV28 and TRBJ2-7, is DVKVTQSSRYLVKRTGEKVFLECVQDMDHENMFWYRQDPGLGLRLIYFSYDVKMKEKGDIPEGYSVSREKKERFSLILESASTNQTSMYLCASGGDLNPNYEQYFGPGTRLTVT.

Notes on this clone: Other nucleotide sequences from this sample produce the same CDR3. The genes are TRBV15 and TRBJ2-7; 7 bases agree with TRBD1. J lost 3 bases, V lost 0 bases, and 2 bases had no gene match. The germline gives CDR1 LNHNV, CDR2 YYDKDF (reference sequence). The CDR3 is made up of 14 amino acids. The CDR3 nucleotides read TGTGCCACCAGCAGAGACAGGGACAGCTACGAGCAGTACTTC. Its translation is CATSRDRDSYEQYF. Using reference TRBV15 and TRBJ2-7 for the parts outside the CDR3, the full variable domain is DAMVIQNPRYQVTQFGKPVTLSCSQTLNHNVMYWYQQKSSQAPKLLFHYYDKDFNNEADTPDNFQSRRPNTSFCFLDIRSPGLGDTAMYLCATSRDRDSYEQYFGPGTRLTVT.